The 5 T cell receptor beta chains in this list originate from one sample, sequenced in a study of blood T cell repertoires in COVID-19. Clones were sequenced by immunoSEQ multiplex PCR, and TCRdb holds only the in-frame ones, with some missing. The sample yields under 300,000 clones, approximately 88% seen once. Sequenced: PBMCs or T cells enriched from blood (not recorded which). Receptors were obtained from a woman between 40 and 50 years old with acute COVID-19.

The sample holds one count of this clone. The chain links TRBV9 to TRBJ2-3; 7 nucleotides agree with TRBD2. The CDR3 loop spans 14 amino acids. V lost 9 bases to trimming and J lost 5 bases; unmatched junction nucleotides: 12. Germline lookup yields CDR1 SGDLS and CDR2 YYNGEE. The CDR3: CATSVGGSGDTQYF. The CDR3 DNA reads as TGTGCCACCTCCGTAGGCGGGAGTGGAGATACGCAGTATTTT.

This rearrangement joins TRBV28 to TRBJ1-2; TRBD1 aligns across 7 bases. The CDR3 runs 14 residues. CDR1 and CDR2 (germline): MDHEN, SYDVKM. V lost 4 bases and J lost 7; bases outside the gene matches: 9. The CDR3 loop reads CASSSVGRQGGYTF. In DNA form, the CDR3 reads TGTGCCAGCAGTTCTGTTGGGAGACAGGGTGGCTACACCTTC.

The J gene is TRBJ2-5, the V gene TRBV12-3 or TRBV12-4, with 7 bases matching TRBD1. The CDR3 length is 13 residues. J was trimmed by 4 bases and V by 6 bases; bases with no gene match: 5. CDR3 residues: CASSPGDRETQYF. The CDR3 DNA is TGTGCCAGCAGCCCTGGGGACAGAGAGACCCAGTACTTC.

This chain joins TRBV5-8 and TRBJ2-6; D remains ambiguous. The V end lost 4 bases, the J end lost 4 bases, and 6 bases lay between the germline ends. Germline CDR1 SGHTS, CDR2 YDEGEE. The CDR3 loop spans 13 amino acids. For the CDR3, the DNA is TGTGCCAGCAGCCGCTACGGGGCCAACGTCCTGACTTTC. Amino acid sequence: CASSRYGANVLTF.

The rearrangement joins TRBV4-3 to TRBJ2-1; TRBD1 agrees at 11 bases. CDR1 LGHNA and CDR2 YSLEER come from the germline V gene. Losses at the gene ends were 1 base for V and 6 bases for J; bases not matched to a gene: 2. The CDR3 is 15 amino acids. For the CDR3, the DNA is TGCGCCAGCAGCCAAGGGGACAGGGGGAGCAATGAGCAGTTCTTC. Its translation: CASSQGDRGSNEQFF.